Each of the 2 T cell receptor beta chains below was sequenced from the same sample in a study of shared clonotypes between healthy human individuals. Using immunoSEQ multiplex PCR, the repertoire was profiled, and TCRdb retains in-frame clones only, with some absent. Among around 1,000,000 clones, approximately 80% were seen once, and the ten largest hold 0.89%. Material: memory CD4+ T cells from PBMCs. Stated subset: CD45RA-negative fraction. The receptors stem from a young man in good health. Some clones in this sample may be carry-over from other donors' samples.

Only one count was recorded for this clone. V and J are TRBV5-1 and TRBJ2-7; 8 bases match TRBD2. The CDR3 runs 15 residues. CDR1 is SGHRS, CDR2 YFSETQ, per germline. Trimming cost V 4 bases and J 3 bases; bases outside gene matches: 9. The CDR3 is CASSPGGTENYEQYF. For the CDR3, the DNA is TGCGCCAGCAGCCCGGGGGGGACGGAAAACTACGAGCAGTACTTC. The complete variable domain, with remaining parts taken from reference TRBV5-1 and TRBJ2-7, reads KAGVTQTPRYLIKTRGQQVTLSCSPISGHRSVSWYQQTPGQGLQFLFEYFSETQRNKGNFPGRFSGRQFSNSRSEMNVSTLELGDSALYLCASSPGGTENYEQYFGPGTRLTVT.

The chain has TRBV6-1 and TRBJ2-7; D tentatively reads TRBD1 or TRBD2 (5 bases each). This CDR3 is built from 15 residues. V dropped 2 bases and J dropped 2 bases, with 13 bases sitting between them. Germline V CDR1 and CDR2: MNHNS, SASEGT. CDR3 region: CASSEYKGTTYEQYF. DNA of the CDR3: TGTGCCAGCAGTGAATATAAAGGGACCACCTACGAGCAGTACTTC.